A single sample gave rise to the 15 T cell receptor beta chains below, sequenced in a study of graft-versus-host responses after intestinal transplantation. Generated by immunoSEQ multiplex PCR, the TCRdb table keeps only in-frame clones and is missing some. Of 25,000 or so clones detected, 90% appear once; the ten largest clones hold just under 2%. Sequencing used PBMCs, obtained just under 40 days after intestinal transplant. The receptor set was obtained from a human patient who received an intestinal transplant, so some T cells may come from the graft donor.

The CDR3 region has the DNA TGTGCCAGTAGTTCGCCGGGACTCTACAATGAGCAGTTCTTC. Protein sequence: CASSSPGLYNEQFF. This chain joins TRBV19 and TRBJ2-1; maybe TRBD2 (6 bases). The CDR3 has 14 residues. With 5 bases removed from V and 3 bases from J, the gap between germline ends came to 11 bases. Germline CDR1 and CDR2: LNHDA and SQIVND (reference sequence).

In this sample, this clone turned up once. The chain couples TRBV6-1 to TRBJ2-3; TRBD1 matches 9 bases. Per the germline V gene, CDR1 is MNHNS and CDR2 is SASEGT. The CDR3 sequence is 14 residues long. Trimming cost V 5 bases and J 3 bases; bases outside gene matches: 3. The CDR3 spells CASSHRGLTDTQYF. The CDR3 nucleotides read TGTGCCAGCAGTCACAGGGGGCTGACAGATACGCAGTATTTT.

The CDR3 loop is CSATENTEAFF. CDR3 DNA sequence: TGCAGCGCGACGGAGAACACTGAAGCTTTCTTT. V is TRBV29-1 and J is TRBJ1-1; D is undetermined. Germline V gene data show CDR1 as SQVTM and CDR2 as ANQGSEA. V was shortened by 7 bases and J by 1 base, with 7 bases between the two germline ends. The CDR3 is made up of 11 amino acids. Full variable domain (remainder filled in from reference TRBV29-1 and TRBJ1-1): SAVISQKPSRDICQRGTSLTIQCQVDSQVTMMFWYRQQPGQSLTLIATANQGSEATYESGFVIDKFPISRPNLTFSTLTVSNMSPEDSSIYLCSATENTEAFFGQGTRLTVV.

The chain is built from TRBV7-2 and TRBJ2-1, with a possible D match to TRBD2 (5 bases). The CDR3 loop spans 15 amino acids. Trimming took 4 bases from V and 0 from J, leaving 10 bases between them. Germline V CDR1 and CDR2: SGHTA, FQGNSA. CDR3 nucleotide sequence: TGTGCCAGCAGCTCTAGCCACGACTCCTACAATGAGCAGTTCTTC. Its protein is CASSSSHDSYNEQFF.

CDR3 region: CASSVGVSQSRANVLTF. The CDR3 DNA follows: TGTGCCAGCAGCGTTGGCGTCTCACAAAGTCGGGCCAACGTCCTGACTTTC. V gene TRBV7-4 combines with J gene TRBJ2-6; D uncertain. Germline CDR1 is SGHVT and CDR2 is SQSDAQ. Trimming cost V 5 bases and J 5 bases, with 19 bases left between them. The length of the CDR3 is 17 residues.

This chain links TRBV11-2 with TRBJ1-2, with D unclear. Germline V gene sequence: CDR1 SGHAT, CDR2 FQNNGV. The CDR3 contains 13 residues. Trimming cost V 0 bases and J 4 bases, with 6 bases left between them. The DNA for the CDR3 is TGTGCCAGCAGCTTAGAAGGATTCTATGGCTACACCTTC. Its translation is CASSLEGFYGYTF.

The count of this clone is one. The CDR3 sequence: CASSLYGLAGATDTQYF. Here the CDR3 DNA reads TGTGCCAGCAGTTTATACGGACTAGCGGGAGCGACAGATACGCAGTATTTT. The V and J genes are TRBV28 and TRBJ2-3, with 13 bases identical to TRBD2. The trim removed 1 base at V and 3 bases at J, leaving 4 bases unmatched. CDR3 length: 17 residues. Germline V gene sequence: CDR1 MDHEN, CDR2 SYDVKM.

The chain carries TRBV4-1 and TRBJ2-7; TRBD1 or TRBD2 may be the D gene (5 bases each). The V end lost 0 bases, the J end lost 1 base, and 10 bases lay between the germline ends. The CDR3 loop spans 15 amino acids. Germline V lookup: CDR1 MGHRA, CDR2 YSYEKL. CDR3 sequence: CASSQDRWGSYEQYF. The CDR3 coding sequence is TGCGCCAGCAGCCAAGACAGGTGGGGGTCCTACGAGCAGTACTTC.

The V gene is TRBV19, the J gene TRBJ2-3; TRBD2 aligns across 9 bases. J was trimmed by 6 bases and V by 5 bases; bases with no gene match: 21. Per the germline V gene, CDR1 is LNHDA and CDR2 is SQIVND (reference sequence). The CDR3 sequence is 19 residues long. In DNA, the CDR3 is TGTGCCAGTAGTCCCTTTAAGCGTAGCGGGAGAATGGGGGCGGATACGCAGTATTTT. Translation: CASSPFKRSGRMGADTQYF.

The rearrangement uses TRBV11-2 and TRBJ2-5; the D gene is possibly TRBD2 (5 bases). Near its end, the DNA agrees better with TRBJ2-7, so the J call may be wrong. CDR3 size: 17 residues. Germline values: CDR1 SGHAT, CDR2 FQNNGV. The CDR3, as DNA: TGTGCCAGCAGCCGACTCGAAGGGAGCTACGGGATCGGCGAGCAGTACTTC. Translating gives CASSRLEGSYGIGEQYF.

The chain has TRBV19 and TRBJ1-2; tentatively, D is TRBD1 (6 bases). V lost 0 bases and J lost 6, with 14 bases in between. This CDR3 spans 15 amino acids. Germline CDR1 is LNHDA and CDR2 is SQIVND (reference sequence). The CDR3 protein is CASSIDLLGGNGYTF. The CDR3, as DNA: TGTGCCAGTAGTATAGATCTTCTGGGGGGCAATGGCTACACCTTC.

This clone is medium-sized in the sample. V usage is TRBV19 and J usage is TRBJ2-7, with TRBD2 as a possible D gene (6 bases). The CDR3 has 12 amino acids. In germline, CDR1 is LNHDA, CDR2 SQIVND (reference sequence). V lost 4 bases and J 3 bases, leaving 7 bases between the germline ends. CDR3 DNA: TGTGCCAGTAGTAGGACTAACTACGAGCAGTACTTC. Amino acid sequence: CASSRTNYEQYF. Full variable domain (remainder filled in from reference TRBV19 and TRBJ2-7): DGGITQSPKYLFRKEGQNVTLSCEQNLNHDAMYWYRQDPGQGLRLIYYSQIVNDFQKGDIAEGYSVSREKKESFPLTVTSAQKNPTAFYLCASSRTNYEQYFGPGTRLTVT.

In the case of this clone: The sample carries other DNA sequences with the same CDR3. This chain connects TRBV9 to TRBJ2-2; perhaps D is TRBD1 or TRBD2 (5 bases each). This CDR3 has 19 amino acids. Trimming left V 3 bases short and J 3 bases short, with 24 bases between. Germline assignment: CDR1 SGDLS and CDR2 YYNGEE. CDR3 loop: CASSANRDPRPGDTGELFF. CDR3 DNA: TGTGCCAGCAGCGCTAACCGGGACCCCAGGCCTGGGGACACCGGGGAGCTGTTTTTT. The full variable domain, rest sourced from reference TRBV9 and TRBJ2-2, is DSGVTQTPKHLITATGQRVTLRCSPRSGDLSVYWYQQSLDQGLQFLIQYYNGEERAKGNILERFSAQQFPDLHSELNLSSLELGDSALYFCASSANRDPRPGDTGELFFGEGSRLTVL.

For the CDR3, the DNA is TGTGCCAGCAGCCAAGATGGGGAACTAGCGGGCACAGATACGCAGTATTTT. Protein product: CASSQDGELAGTDTQYF. V usage is TRBV14 and J usage is TRBJ2-3; 8 positions agree with TRBD2. Trimming at V came to 0 bases and at J to 1 base, leaving 6 bases not matched to a gene. Germline V lookup: CDR1 SGHDN, CDR2 FVKESK. This CDR3 contains 17 residues.

A note on this clone: One junction end disagrees with the germline gene, perhaps due to a read error. The sample holds other DNA sequences that translate to the same CDR3. The chain combines TRBV4-1 with TRBJ2-1; D is unresolved. This CDR3 region has 14 residues. Germline values: CDR1 MGHRA, CDR2 YSYEKL. CDR3 sequence: CASSQAISNNEQFF. The CDR3 DNA follows: TGCGCCAGCAGCCAAGCCATCTCCAACAATGAGCAGTTCTTC.